This passage covers 20 T cell receptor beta chains from one sample sequenced in a study of T cell responses to AZD1222 COVID-19 vaccine. Assay used: immunoSEQ multiplex PCR; TCRdb lists only in-frame clones, some missing. The data show about 120,000 clones, about 90% seen once. Material: peripheral blood, obtained on day 0 of AZD1222 vaccination. The source is an adult in good health.

This clone was counted once. This chain's CDR3 is CASSFEGGNEQFF. CDR3 coding DNA: TGTGCCAGCAGTTTCGAGGGAGGGAATGAGCAGTTCTTC. The rearrangement joins TRBV28 to TRBJ2-1; the match to TRBD2 covers 7 bases. Germline V gene lookup returns CDR1 MDHEN and CDR2 SYDVKM. This CDR3 spans 13 amino acids. Trimming at V came to 3 bases and at J to 7 bases, leaving 3 bases not matched to a gene.

The chain is built from TRBV9 and TRBJ1-1; D remains ambiguous. V was shortened by 4 bases and J by 6 bases, with 10 bases between the two germline ends. The CDR3 runs to 12 residues. Germline CDR1 reads SGDLS; CDR2 reads YYNGEE. CDR3 region: CASSPGWPEAFF. The CDR3 bases are TGTGCCAGCAGCCCGGGGTGGCCTGAAGCTTTCTTT.

This clone was seen just once. The chain employs TRBV15 and TRBJ2-5; weak D call: TRBD2 (5 bases). V was shortened by 1 base and J by 1 base, with 10 bases between the two germline ends. The CDR3 is 15 amino acids. The germline CDR1 and CDR2 sequences are LNHNV and YYDKDF (reference sequence). CDR3 in amino acids: CATSRVYLAQETQYF. The CDR3 DNA is TGTGCCACCAGCAGAGTGTACCTAGCCCAAGAGACCCAGTACTTC.

The chain employs TRBV21-1 and TRBJ2-7. TRBV21-1 is shown as a pseudogene. The CDR3 has 15 residues. The DNA of the CDR3 is TGTGCCAGCAGCCCCCCCCCGGCAGCCTCCTACGAGCAGTACTTC. It yields the protein CASSPPPAASYEQYF.

The CDR3 bases are TGCGCCAGCCCCCAGCAGAGAGCATCTAACTATGGCTACACCTTC. Residues: CASPQQRASNYGYTF. The chain couples TRBV10-1 to TRBJ1-2; D gene ambiguous. V lost 8 bases, J lost 0 bases, and 16 bases lay in between. Germline V gives CDR1 WNHNN, CDR2 SYGVQD (reference sequence). The CDR3 contains 15 residues.

The gene calls are TRBV3-1 (or the pseudogene TRBV3-2) and TRBJ2-5, with 13 bases aligning to TRBD2. The CDR3 runs to 16 residues. The trim removed 3 bases at V and 2 bases at J, leaving 3 bases unmatched. Germline V gene lookup returns CDR1 LGHDT and CDR2 YNNKEL (reference sequence). The CDR3 spells CASSHPGLAGQETQYF. The DNA for the CDR3 is TGTGCCAGCAGCCATCCGGGACTAGCGGGGCAAGAGACCCAGTACTTC.

The genes are TRBV19 and TRBJ2-3; 7 bases are shared with TRBD1. There are 15 residues in the CDR3. Trimming removed 9 bases from V and 5 bases from J; junction bases left unmatched: 14. Germline values: CDR1 LNHDA, CDR2 SQIVND (reference sequence). Written as DNA, the CDR3 is TGTGCCAGGGACCTTCTGACAGGGTTTGAAGATACGCAGTATTTT. Translated: CARDLLTGFEDTQYF.

This chain uses TRBV18 with TRBJ2-2, with unresolved D. Germline CDR1 and CDR2: KGHSH and LQKENI. The CDR3 has 18 amino acids. V dropped 4 bases and J dropped 0 bases, with 18 bases sitting between them. CDR3 residues: CASSREKVGGANTGELFF. DNA of the CDR3: TGTGCCAGCTCACGTGAGAAGGTGGGCGGCGCGAACACCGGGGAGCTGTTTTTT.

The rearrangement uses TRBV2 and TRBJ2-6; D may match TRBD1 or TRBD2 (5 bases each). CDR3 size: 20 residues. With 4 bases removed from V and 0 bases from J, the gap between germline ends came to 22 bases. The germline V gene has CDR1 SNHLY and CDR2 FYNNEI. The CDR3 here is CASSGGVRGGDPSGANVLTF. In nucleotides, the CDR3 is TGTGCCAGCAGTGGAGGTGTTCGGGGCGGTGACCCCTCTGGGGCCAACGTCCTGACTTTC.

V usage is TRBV6-1 and J usage is TRBJ1-6, with TRBD1 matching 8 bases. The CDR3 length is 17 residues. The J segment lost 6 bases and the V segment lost 1 base, leaving 8 bases of the junction unmatched. The germline gives CDR1 MNHNS, CDR2 SASEGT. The CDR3 sequence: CASSEGPPGGFNSPLHF. CDR3 nucleotide sequence: TGTGCCAGCAGTGAAGGGCCCCCAGGGGGCTTTAATTCACCCCTCCACTTT.

The chain has TRBV7-3 and TRBJ2-1; D call uncertain. V was trimmed by 0 bases and J by 9 bases, leaving 9 bases between them. The germline V gene has CDR1 SGHTA and CDR2 FQGTGA. The CDR3 runs to 13 residues. CDR3: CASSLTQLGEQFF. Written as DNA, the CDR3 is TGTGCCAGCAGCTTAACCCAACTTGGTGAGCAGTTCTTC.

The genes are TRBV28 and TRBJ1-4; tentative D call: TRBD1 (6 bases). CDR3 length: 22 amino acids. V lost 3 bases and J lost 1, with 30 bases in between. From germline, CDR1 is MDHEN and CDR2 SYDVKM. DNA for the CDR3: TGTGCCAGCAGTTTGATATTTGGGGTTGGGCCGGGGGGCGTTGAAACTAATGAAAAACTGTTTTTT. Translating it yields CASSLIFGVGPGGVETNEKLFF. The complete variable domain, with remaining parts taken from reference TRBV28 and TRBJ1-4, reads DVKVTQSSRYLVKRTGEKVFLECVQDMDHENMFWYRQDPGLGLRLIYFSYDVKMKEKGDIPEGYSVSREKKERFSLILESASTNQTSMYLCASSLIFGVGPGGVETNEKLFFGSGTQLSVL.

CDR3 nucleotides: TGTGCCAGTAGTATGGAAGCTGCAACTAATGAAAAACTGTTTTTT. Residues: CASSMEAATNEKLFF. The chain combines TRBV19 with TRBJ1-4; D is unclear. V was pared by 3 bases and J by 0 bases, with 8 bases between. Germline V lookup: CDR1 LNHDA, CDR2 SQIVND (reference sequence). The CDR3 consists of 15 residues. Looking up the rest from reference TRBV19 and TRBJ1-4 gives the full variable domain: DGGITQSPKYLFRKEGQNVTLSCEQNLNHDAMYWYRQDPGQGLRLIYYSQIVNDFQKGDIAEGYSVSREKKESFPLTVTSAQKNPTAFYLCASSMEAATNEKLFFGSGTQLSVL.

The CDR3 protein is CASYPGLAGVGELFF. CDR3 nucleotides: TGCGCCAGCTATCCTGGACTAGCGGGAGTCGGGGAGCTGTTTTTT. The V call is TRBV10-2, the J call TRBJ2-2; 13 bases are shared with TRBD2. This CDR3 comprises 15 residues. After removal of 8 bases from V and 7 bases from J, the junction contained 7 bases not matched to a gene. Germline CDR1 WSHSY, CDR2 SAAADI.

V is TRBV6-5 and J is TRBJ2-3, with D tentatively TRBD2 (6 bases). Per the germline V gene, CDR1 is MNHEY and CDR2 is SVGAGI. V was pared by 2 bases and J by 2 bases, with 11 bases between. The CDR3 contains 15 residues. Here the CDR3 reads CASSYRGVDTDTQYF. CDR3 bases: TGTGCCAGCAGTTACCGCGGGGTCGACACAGATACGCAGTATTTT.

This chain links TRBV6-5 with TRBJ1-6, with TRBD1 identical over 12 bases. J was trimmed by 8 bases and V by 6 bases; bases with no gene match: 2. The germline gives CDR1 MNHEY, CDR2 SVGAGI. The CDR3 loop spans 14 amino acids. The CDR3 is CASSRDRGHSPLHF. CDR3 nucleotides: TGTGCCAGCAGCCGGGACAGGGGGCATTCACCCCTCCACTTT.

The V gene is TRBV18, the J gene TRBJ1-4; D is unclear. Trimming removed 0 bases from V and 0 bases from J, with 8 bases in between. The CDR3 extends over 16 amino acids. Germline V lookup: CDR1 KGHSH, CDR2 LQKENI. The CDR3 nucleotides are TGTGCCAGCTCACCACCGGAGGGCGCAACTAATGAAAAACTGTTTTTT. It codes for CASSPPEGATNEKLFF.

The rearrangement links TRBV7-9 to TRBJ2-1; 8 nucleotides agree with TRBD2. The CDR3 has 15 residues. The germline gives CDR1 SEHNR, CDR2 FQNEAQ (reference sequence). J lost 2 bases, V lost 5 bases, and 5 bases had no gene match. The chain's CDR3 is CASSRAAGAYNEQFF. The DNA of the CDR3 is TGTGCCAGCAGCCGGGCAGCGGGGGCCTACAATGAGCAGTTCTTC.

This sequence joins TRBV28 and TRBJ1-6, with 10 bases aligning to TRBD1. The J segment lost 9 bases and the V segment lost 5 bases, leaving 1 base of the junction unmatched. CDR1 and CDR2 from the germline V gene are MDHEN and SYDVKM. This CDR3 spans 13 amino acids. The CDR3 protein is CASSGQGVSPLHF. The CDR3 region has the DNA TGTGCCAGCAGTGGACAGGGGGTTTCACCCCTCCACTTT.

This clone has only one observation. One end of the junction does not line up with germline, which may come from a read error. V gene TRBV7-7 combines with J gene TRBJ2-1; 10 bases map to TRBD2. The CDR3 covers 20 residues. Germline V gene sequence: CDR1 SSHAT, CDR2 FNYEAQ (reference sequence). DNA of the CDR3: TGTGCTAGCAGCTTAGTGGCTAGCGGGGGACCCCCTAGCTCCTACAATGAGCAGTTCTTC. As protein: CASSLVASGGPPSSYNEQFF.